The 27 T cell receptor beta chains in this list originate from one sample, sequenced in a study of cytomegalovirus exposure and HLA in healthy donors. The PCR ran on 60 Vbeta and 13 Jbeta primers. The data were produced by immunoSEQ multiplex PCR, yet TCRdb's version contains in-frame clones alone and is incomplete. The repertoire includes 80,000 to 95,000 clones, roughly three fifths of them detected once, and roughly 6.8% sits in the top ten. The sample consisted of PBMCs. Receptors originate from a woman aged 25 to 39 in good health and CMV-seronegative.

The chain combines TRBV9 with TRBJ2-3; no definite D call. V gave up 4 bases and J gave up 5 bases, with 11 bases separating them. Germline V gene lookup returns CDR1 SGDLS and CDR2 YYNGEE. The CDR3 spans 13 residues. CDR3 bases: TGTGCCAGCAGCCCCACCCCGAGAGATACGCAGTATTTT. Translated, it gives CASSPTPRDTQYF.

The V call is TRBV11-1, the J call TRBJ2-7; 9 positions match TRBD2. The germline CDR1 and CDR2 sequences are SGHAT and FQDESV (reference sequence). The ends lost 1 base at V and 3 bases at J; junction bases unmatched: 4. The CDR3 consists of 15 residues. The CDR3 DNA reads as TGTGCCAGCAGCTTAGAGTCTAGCGGGATCTACGAGCAGTACTTC. Its translation is CASSLESSGIYEQYF.

The chain has TRBV6-5 and TRBJ1-5, with 8 bases lining up with TRBD1. Germline assignment: CDR1 MNHEY and CDR2 SVGAGI. This CDR3 has 13 amino acids. V dropped 4 bases and J dropped 7; count of bases not matched to a gene: 3. DNA for the CDR3: TGTGCCAGCAGTTCGGACAGGGCCCAGCCCCAGCATTTT. Its protein product is CASSSDRAQPQHF.

The chain carries TRBV7-9 and TRBJ2-2, with D possibly TRBD1 on 5 matching bases. Deletions cut 4 bases from V and 0 bases from J, with 12 bases between. This CDR3 contains 16 residues. Per the germline V gene, CDR1 is SEHNR and CDR2 is FQNEAQ (reference sequence). This CDR3 reads CASSSIRGANTGELFF. CDR3 sequence (DNA): TGTGCCAGCAGCTCCATTAGGGGTGCGAACACCGGGGAGCTGTTTTTT. Based on the CDR3 plus reference TRBV7-9 and TRBJ2-2, the full variable domain is DTGVSQNPRHKITKRGQNVTFRCDPISEHNRLYWYRQTLGQGPEFLTYFQNEAQLEKSRLLSDRFSAERPKGSFSTLEIQRTEQGDSAMYLCASSSIRGANTGELFFGEGSRLTVL.

The gene calls are TRBV7-2 and TRBJ2-7; D is unclear. This CDR3 has 14 residues. In germline, CDR1 is SGHTA, CDR2 FQGNSA. Trimming pared 1 base from V and 3 bases from J, leaving 10 bases between. The CDR3 region is CASSLGQLVYEQYF. The CDR3 DNA reads as TGTGCCAGCAGCTTAGGACAACTGGTCTACGAGCAGTACTTC.

The V and J genes are TRBV18 and TRBJ1-2, with D perhaps TRBD1 (6 bases). Trimming removed 4 bases from V and 4 bases from J, with 7 bases in between. Germline loops: CDR1 KGHSH, CDR2 LQKENI. The CDR3 is made up of 12 amino acids. CDR3 loop: CASSLDSYGYTF. CDR3 coding DNA: TGTGCCAGCTCACTGGACAGCTATGGCTACACCTTC.

This clone has only one observation. The chain couples TRBV29-1 to TRBJ1-4; no definite D call. CDR3 size: 12 residues. CDR1 SQVTM and CDR2 ANQGSEA come from the germline V gene. Trimming pared 6 bases from V and 7 bases from J, leaving 12 bases between. Here the CDR3 reads CSVKGSIEKLFF. CDR3 bases: TGCAGCGTCAAAGGGAGCATTGAAAAACTGTTTTTT.

The chain is built from TRBV19 and TRBJ1-5; no clear D. Germline assignment: CDR1 LNHDA and CDR2 SQIVND (reference sequence). V was trimmed by 5 bases and J by 4 bases, leaving 6 bases between them. The CDR3 sequence is 12 residues long. In DNA, the CDR3 is TGTGCCAGTAGTTGGCCAAATCAGCCCCAGCATTTT. This sequence encodes CASSWPNQPQHF.

This sequence joins TRBV25-1 and TRBJ2-5; 10 bases match TRBD1. V was pared by 4 bases and J by 5 bases, with 13 bases of the junction left unmatched. The CDR3 length is 17 residues. From germline, CDR1 is MGHDK and CDR2 SYGVNS. CDR3 nucleotide sequence: TGTGCCAGCAGTGGGGACAGGGGATCTAAATGGGGGGAGACCCAGTACTTC. Protein: CASSGDRGSKWGETQYF. The full variable domain, completed using reference TRBV25-1 and TRBJ2-5, is EADIYQTPRYLVIGTGKKITLECSQTMGHDKMYWYQQDPGMELHLIHYSYGVNSTEKGDLSSESTVSRIRTEHFPLTLESARPSHTSQYLCASSGDRGSKWGETQYFGPGTRLLVL.

V and J are TRBV11-3 and TRBJ1-1; D may be TRBD1 (5 bases). The CDR3 covers 13 residues. The germline CDR1 and CDR2 sequences are SGHNT and YENEEA. The V end was cut by 4 bases, the J end by 0 bases, with 6 bases between. The DNA for the CDR3 is TGTGCCAGCAGCTCGACAGTGAACACTGAAGCTTTCTTT. This encodes CASSSTVNTEAFF. The full variable domain, completed using reference TRBV11-3 and TRBJ1-1, is EAGVVQSPRYKIIEKKQPVAFWCNPISGHNTLYWYLQNLGQGPELLIRYENEEAVDDSQLPKDRFSAERLKGVDSTLKIQPAELGDSAVYLCASSSTVNTEAFFGQGTRLTVV.

This clone appeared a few times. V and J are TRBV6-6 and TRBJ2-1; D is ambiguous. Trimming took off 4 bases at V and 7 bases at J, with 11 bases between the two ends. The CDR3 extends over 13 amino acids. Germline CDR1 and CDR2: MNHNY and SVGAGI (reference sequence). The CDR3 is CASSSLGRNEQFF. CDR3 nucleotide sequence: TGTGCCAGCAGTTCCTTGGGCAGAAATGAGCAGTTCTTC.

The chain recombines TRBV18 with TRBJ2-7; D ambiguous. V was trimmed by 3 bases and J by 2 bases, leaving 8 bases between them. This CDR3 is 13 amino acids long. CDR1 and CDR2 (germline): KGHSH, LQKENI. The CDR3 DNA sequence: TGTGCCAGCTCACCCTCAGTTACCTACGAGCAGTACTTC. This gives the protein CASSPSVTYEQYF.

The chain couples TRBV10-3 to TRBJ2-3, with TRBD2 matching over 10 bases. The length of the CDR3 is 14 residues. In germline, CDR1 is ENHRY, CDR2 SYGVKD. V lost 6 bases and J lost 1; bases outside the gene matches: 1. The CDR3 loop is CAISGTSGTDTQYF. The CDR3 DNA follows: TGTGCCATCAGCGGGACTAGCGGCACAGATACGCAGTATTTT.

The chain combines TRBV30 with TRBJ2-7, with TRBD1 matching over 7 bases. Losses at the gene ends were 3 bases for V and 0 bases for J; bases not matched to a gene: 8. The CDR3 extends over 15 amino acids. Per the germline V gene, CDR1 is GTSNPN and CDR2 is SVGIG (reference sequence). The CDR3 DNA is TGTGCCTGGAGCCCAGGGACAGCGAGCTCCTACGAGCAGTACTTC. Protein: CAWSPGTASSYEQYF.

This chain uses TRBV11-2 with TRBJ2-5; 8 nucleotides match TRBD1. The junction had 4 bases not matched to a gene; V was cut back by 0 bases and J by 4 bases. This CDR3 comprises 15 residues. Germline V lookup: CDR1 SGHAT, CDR2 FQNNGV. For the CDR3, the DNA is TGTGCCAGCAGCTTAGACAGGGGGCAGGGAGAGACCCAGTACTTC. Its protein is CASSLDRGQGETQYF.

The V call is TRBV5-6, the J call TRBJ1-1; 9 bases fit TRBD1. The germline V gene has CDR1 SGHDT and CDR2 YYEEEE. The CDR3 has 14 residues. Trimming cost V 2 bases and J 4 bases; bases outside gene matches: 3. The CDR3 is CASSFRDRATEAFF. The CDR3 DNA reads as TGTGCCAGCAGCTTCCGGGACAGGGCCACTGAAGCTTTCTTT.

The J gene is TRBJ2-7, the V gene TRBV4-1; TRBD2 matches at 8 bases. Trimming at V came to 4 bases and at J to 3 bases, leaving 8 bases not matched to a gene. There are 15 residues in the CDR3. Germline V CDR1 and CDR2: MGHRA, YSYEKL. CDR3 DNA sequence: TGCGCCAGCAGCCTTCAGGCTAGCGGGTACTACGAGCAGTACTTC. Its protein product is CASSLQASGYYEQYF.

In nucleotides, the CDR3 is TGTGCCTGGAGTCTCGGCGGGAGGGCACAAGAGACCCAGTACTTC. Its translation: CAWSLGGRAQETQYF. The J gene is TRBJ2-5, the V gene TRBV30, with TRBD2 matching over 9 bases. With 2 bases clipped from V and 2 bases from J, the junction kept 6 bases outside the gene matches. This CDR3 is 15 amino acids long. The germline V gene encodes CDR1 GTSNPN and CDR2 SVGIG (reference sequence).

V is TRBV18 and J is TRBJ2-3; 13 bases are a match to TRBD2. Trimming removed 3 bases from V and 1 base from J; junction bases left unmatched: 10. The CDR3 runs to 19 residues. Germline V gene lookup returns CDR1 KGHSH and CDR2 LQKENI. Here the CDR3 reads CASSPVPGLAGLRTDTQYF. DNA for the CDR3: TGTGCCAGCTCACCCGTCCCGGGACTAGCGGGGCTCCGCACAGATACGCAGTATTTT.

The rearrangement joins TRBV2 to TRBJ1-1, with a tentative D call TRBD1 (6 bases). Per germline, CDR1 SNHLY and CDR2 FYNNEI. The CDR3 covers 14 residues. Trimming took off 3 bases at V and 0 bases at J, with 8 bases between the two ends. The CDR3: CASSEGGLNTEAFF. In nucleotides, the CDR3 is TGTGCCAGCAGTGAGGGGGGGCTGAACACTGAAGCTTTCTTT. Full variable domain (rest looked up from reference TRBV2 and TRBJ1-1): EPEVTQTPSHQVTQMGQEVILRCVPISNHLYFYWYRQILGQKVEFLVSFYNNEISEKSEIFDDQFSVERPDGSNFTLKIRSTKLEDSAMYFCASSEGGLNTEAFFGQGTRLTVV.

This chain uses TRBV5-6 with TRBJ2-2, with no clear D. The CDR3 has 14 residues. The germline V and J ends were trimmed by 0 bases and 2 bases, with 5 bases remaining between them. The germline V gene encodes CDR1 SGHDT and CDR2 YYEEEE. CDR3 loop: CASSLAVNTGELFF. CDR3 DNA: TGTGCCAGCAGCTTGGCCGTTAACACCGGGGAGCTGTTTTTT.

This rearrangement joins TRBV7-8 to TRBJ1-1; no reliable D call. Germline CDR1 and CDR2: SGHVS and FQNEAQ. The CDR3 consists of 12 residues. V shed 1 base and J shed 5 bases, with 5 bases lying between them. CDR3 protein: CASSLDETEAFF. The CDR3 nucleotides read TGTGCCAGCAGCTTAGACGAGACTGAAGCTTTCTTT.

The chain uses TRBV4-1 and TRBJ2-6; possible D gene TRBD2, 5 bases. The CDR3 runs 16 residues. Germline-derived CDR1 and CDR2 are MGHRA and YSYEKL. Trimming removed 2 bases from V and 0 bases from J, with 8 bases in between. The CDR3, as DNA: TGCGCCAGCAGCCAACCGGGGTTCTCTGGGGCCAACGTCCTGACTTTC. As protein: CASSQPGFSGANVLTF.

The CDR3 DNA follows: TGTGCCAGCAGCTTCCTGTCCCAGGGGGTACACACTGAAGCTTTCTTT. It codes for CASSFLSQGVHTEAFF. The V and J genes are TRBV5-4 and TRBJ1-1, with 7 bases that match TRBD1. The germline V gene encodes CDR1 SGHNT and CDR2 YYREEE (reference sequence). V shed 2 bases, J shed 3 bases, and the junction held 10 bases outside the gene matches. The CDR3 loop spans 16 amino acids.

The CDR3 DNA reads TGTGCCAGCTCACCAACAGGGGCTAACCTGAACACTGAAGCTTTCTTT. Its translation: CASSPTGANLNTEAFF. The V gene is TRBV18, the J gene TRBJ1-1; 7 nucleotides align to TRBD1. The CDR3 runs 16 residues. J lost 0 bases, V lost 2 bases, and 6 bases had no gene match. CDR1 KGHSH and CDR2 LQKENI come from the germline V gene.

This chain links TRBV5-1 with TRBJ2-7; weak D call: TRBD2 (6 bases). V was shortened by 0 bases and J by 5 bases, with 15 bases between the two germline ends. CDR3 size: 15 residues. Germline CDR1 reads SGHRS; CDR2 reads YFSETQ. The chain's CDR3 is CASSLDLGTGHEQYF. In DNA, the CDR3 is TGCGCCAGCAGCTTGGACCTGGGGACTGGGCACGAGCAGTACTTC.

The chain links TRBV4-1 to TRBJ2-7; 9 bases match TRBD2. CDR3 size: 17 residues. CDR1 and CDR2 from the germline V gene are MGHRA and YSYEKL. After removal of 3 bases from V and 3 bases from J, the junction contained 12 bases not matched to a gene. The CDR3 region is CASSQPLGSGRIYEQYF. The CDR3 DNA reads as TGCGCCAGCAGCCAGCCCCTCGGGAGCGGGAGGATCTACGAGCAGTACTTC.